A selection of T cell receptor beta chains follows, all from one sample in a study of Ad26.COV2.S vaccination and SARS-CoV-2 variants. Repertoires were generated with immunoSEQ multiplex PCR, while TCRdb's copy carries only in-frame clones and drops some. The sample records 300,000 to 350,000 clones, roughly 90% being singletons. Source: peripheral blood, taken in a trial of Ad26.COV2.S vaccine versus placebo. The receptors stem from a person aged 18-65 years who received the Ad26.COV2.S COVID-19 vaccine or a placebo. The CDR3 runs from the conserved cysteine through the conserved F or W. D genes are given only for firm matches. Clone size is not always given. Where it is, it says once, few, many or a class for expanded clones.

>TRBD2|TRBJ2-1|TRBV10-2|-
CASSLTPSGLYNEQFF
TGCGCCAGCAGCCTAACCCCTAGCGGACTCTACAATGAGCAGTTCTTC
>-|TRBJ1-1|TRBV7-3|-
CASSLGGIPEAFF
TGTGCCAGCAGCTTAGGGGGTATCCCTGAAGCTTTCTTT
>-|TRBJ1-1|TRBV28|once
CASSLYDRRYAEAFF
TGTGCCAGCAGTTTATATGACAGACGGTACGCTGAAGCTTTCTTT
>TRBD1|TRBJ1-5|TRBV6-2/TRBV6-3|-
CASSYTGALNQPQHF
TGTGCCAGCAGTTACACAGGGGCGCTCAATCAGCCCCAGCATTTT
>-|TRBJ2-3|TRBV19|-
CATKYLGTDTQYF
TGTGCCACTAAGTATTTGGGGACAGATACGCAGTATTTT
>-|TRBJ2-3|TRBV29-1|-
CSVALHPRSDTQYF
TGCAGCGTTGCGTTACACCCCCGATCAGATACGCAGTATTTT
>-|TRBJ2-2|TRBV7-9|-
CASSLTGQGTGELFF
TGTGCCAGCAGCTTAACCGGGCAGGGGACCGGGGAGCTGTTTTTT
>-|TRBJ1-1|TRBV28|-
CASSPKTGKSTEAFF
TGTGCCAGCAGTCCTAAGACAGGCAAGAGCACTGAAGCTTTCTTT
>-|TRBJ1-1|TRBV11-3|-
CASSLNGQNTEAFF
TGTGCCAGCAGCTTAAATGGGCAAAACACTGAAGCTTTCTTT
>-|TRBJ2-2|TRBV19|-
CASSITGLTGELFF
TGTGCCAGTAGTATTACGGGTTTAACCGGGGAGCTGTTTTTT
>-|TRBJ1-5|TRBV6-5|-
CASSWEKSNQPQHF
TGTGCCAGCAGTTGGGAAAAGAGCAATCAGCCCCAGCATTTT
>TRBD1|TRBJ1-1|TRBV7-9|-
CASTGTGGNTEAFF
TGTGCCAGCACCGGAACAGGGGGCAACACTGAAGCTTTCTTT
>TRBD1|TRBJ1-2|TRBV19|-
CASSRDRGETYGYTF
TGTGCCAGTAGTAGGGACAGGGGGGAAACCTATGGCTACACCTTC
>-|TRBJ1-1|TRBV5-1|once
CASSLGTLNTEAFF
TGCGCCAGCAGCTTGGGCACGTTGAACACTGAAGCTTTCTTT
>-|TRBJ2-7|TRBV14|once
CASSRRGFWTYEQYF
TGTGCCAGCAGCCGAAGAGGGTTTTGGACCTACGAGCAGTACTTC
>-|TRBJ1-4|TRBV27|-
CASSPQTGYATNEKLFF
TGTGCCAGCAGTCCCCAGACAGGATATGCAACTAATGAAAAACTGTTTTTT
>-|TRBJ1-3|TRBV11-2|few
CASSFSLVGGNTIYF
TGTGCCAGCAGCTTCTCCCTTGTCGGTGGAAACACCATATATTTT
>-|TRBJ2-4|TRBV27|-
CASSQTSAKNIQYF
TGTGCCAGCAGCCAAACCTCAGCCAAAAACATTCAGTACTTC
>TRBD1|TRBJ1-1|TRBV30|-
CAWNRDRREMKAFF
TGTGCCTGGAATCGGGACAGACGGGAAATGAAAGCTTTCTTT
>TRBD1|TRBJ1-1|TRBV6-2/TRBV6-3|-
CASSSIGTGTKNTEAFF
TGTGCCAGCAGTTCTATAGGGACAGGGACGAAAAACACTGAAGCTTTCTTT
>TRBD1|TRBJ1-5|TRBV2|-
CASSWGQDGNQPQHF
TGTGCCAGCAGCTGGGGACAGGATGGCAATCAGCCCCAGCATTTT
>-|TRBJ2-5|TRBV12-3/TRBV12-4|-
CATRGLQETQYF
TGTGCCACCCGGGGCCTCCAAGAGACCCAGTACTTC
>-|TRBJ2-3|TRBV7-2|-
CASSLNAGSTDTQYF
TGTGCCAGCAGCTTAAACGCGGGAAGCACAGATACGCAGTATTTT
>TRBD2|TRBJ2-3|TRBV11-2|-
CASSLVYTSGGTDTQYF
TGTGCCAGCAGCTTAGTATATACTAGCGGGGGCACAGATACGCAGTATTTT
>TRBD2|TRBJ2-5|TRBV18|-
CASSPKLGGTETQYF
TGTGCCAGCTCACCAAAGTTGGGGGGGACGGAGACCCAGTACTTC
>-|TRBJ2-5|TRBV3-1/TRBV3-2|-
CASSQITRPAGETQYF
TGTGCCAGCAGCCAAATTACGCGACCAGCGGGTGAGACCCAGTACTTC
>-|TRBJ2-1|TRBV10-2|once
CASSESASGSEQFF
TGCGCCAGCAGTGAGTCCGCAAGCGGCAGTGAGCAGTTCTTC
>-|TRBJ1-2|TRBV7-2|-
CASSLGDIYYGYTF
TGTGCCAGCAGCTTAGGTGACATCTACTATGGCTACACCTTC
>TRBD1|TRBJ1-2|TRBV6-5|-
CASKPGQLLLSGYTF
TGTGCCAGTAAACCGGGACAGCTACTTCTGAGTGGCTACACCTTC
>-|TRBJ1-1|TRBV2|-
CASKGSGSTEAFF
TGTGCCAGCAAGGGATCAGGGAGCACTGAAGCTTTCTTT
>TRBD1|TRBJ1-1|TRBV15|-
CATSRGTGGYTEAFF
TGTGCCACCAGCAGAGGGACAGGGGGGTACACTGAAGCTTTCTTT
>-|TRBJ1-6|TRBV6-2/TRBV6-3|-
CASSYSIVRDLHNSPLHF
TGTGCCAGCAGTTACTCGATCGTCCGGGATCTGCATAATTCACCCCTCCACTTT
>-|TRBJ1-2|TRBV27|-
CASSLARTNYGYTF
TGTGCCAGCAGTTTAGCCAGAACTAACTATGGCTACACCTTC
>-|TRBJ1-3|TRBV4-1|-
CASSHIGGEMLNTIYF
TGCGCCAGCAGCCATATAGGGGGTGAAATGTTAAACACCATATATTTT
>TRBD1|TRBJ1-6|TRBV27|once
CASSFGQGRNSPLHF
TGTGCCAGCAGTTTCGGACAGGGACGAAATTCACCCCTCCACTTT
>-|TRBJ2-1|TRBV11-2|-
CASALDRDNEQFF
TGTGCCAGCGCCCTTGACAGAGACAATGAGCAGTTCTTC
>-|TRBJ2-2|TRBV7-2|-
CASSFLAGGNGELFF
TGTGCCAGCAGCTTCCTGGCAGGGGGGAACGGGGAGCTGTTTTTT
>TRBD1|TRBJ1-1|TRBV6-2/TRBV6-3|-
CASSPDRGGDTEAFF
TGTGCCAGCAGTCCCGACAGGGGCGGGGACACTGAAGCTTTCTTT
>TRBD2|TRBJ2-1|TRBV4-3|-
CASSQVLAGATYNEQFF
TGCGCCAGCAGCCAAGTTCTAGCGGGGGCGACCTACAATGAGCAGTTCTTC
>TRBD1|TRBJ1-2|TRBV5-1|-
CASSLDRSLNYGYTF
TGCGCCAGCAGTTTGGACAGGTCCCTAAACTATGGCTACACCTTC
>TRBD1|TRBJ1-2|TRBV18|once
CASSPEKGAYYGYTF
TGTGCCAGCTCACCTGAAAAGGGGGCGTATTATGGCTACACCTTC
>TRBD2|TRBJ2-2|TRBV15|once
CATSGGTSGFPTGELFF
TGTGCCACCAGCGGCGGGACTAGCGGGTTTCCCACCGGGGAGCTGTTTTTT
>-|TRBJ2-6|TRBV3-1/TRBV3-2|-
CASSQDPPGANVLTF
TGTGCCAGCAGCCAAGATCCACCCGGGGCCAACGTCCTGACTTTC
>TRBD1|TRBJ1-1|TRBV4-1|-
CASSQVGQGSNTEAFF
TGCGCCAGCAGCCAAGTTGGACAGGGGTCGAACACTGAAGCTTTCTTT
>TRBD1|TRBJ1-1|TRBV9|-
CASSIPGQRKRPTRTMNTEAFF
TGTGCCAGCAGCATCCCGGGACAGCGAAAGAGGCCCACGAGGACAATGAACACTGAAGCTTTCTTT
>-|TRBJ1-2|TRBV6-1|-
CASLLGGSGYGYTF
TGTGCCAGCCTATTGGGGGGTTCGGGCTATGGCTACACCTTC
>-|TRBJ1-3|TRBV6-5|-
CASSYDRGSGNTIYF
TGTGCCAGCAGTTACGACCGGGGATCTGGAAACACCATATATTTT
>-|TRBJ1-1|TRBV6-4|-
CASSGKQGWTEAFF
TGTGCCAGCAGTGGTAAACAGGGTTGGACTGAAGCTTTCTTT
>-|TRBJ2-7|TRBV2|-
CASSEARGTYEQYF
TGTGCCAGCAGTGAGGCGCGAGGGACCTACGAGCAGTACTTC
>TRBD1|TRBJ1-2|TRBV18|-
CASSSGQNYGYTF
TGTGCCAGCTCCTCGGGACAGAACTATGGCTACACCTTC
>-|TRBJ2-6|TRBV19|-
CASSIGGSGANVLTF
TGTGCCAGTAGTATAGGGGGATCTGGGGCCAACGTCCTGACTTTC